The clone carrying this T cell receptor (beta chain) was observed a few times. Antigen specificity is unknown. Germline CDR1 is DFQATT and CDR2 is SNEGSKA (reference sequence). V was clipped by 7 bases and J by 7 bases, with 10 bases between them. The CDR3 extends over 10 amino acids. This sample stems from a study of Graves' ophthalmopathy and Graves' hyperthyroidism. Study-level findings and limits: Blood also harbored most expanded thyroid clonotypes above 0.001 frequency.

RNA transcripts provided the template for amplifying TCR beta CDR3 regions. First-round RT-PCR employed HTBI primers, with a second-round multiplex PCR after it. TCRdb re-analysed the multiplex PCR reads in MiXCR, keeping a single row per CDR3 protein. Of roughly 610,000 distinct CDR3 sequences listed, 20% to 25% are singletons. Sequencing input: peripheral blood. The rearrangement joins TRBV20-1 to TRBJ1-2, with unresolved D. The sequence was obtained from a woman aged 18-29 years with stable Graves' hyperthyroidism. Some clones in this sample may be carry-over from other donors' samples. DNA for the CDR3: TGCAGTGGATCGAGGGCTGGCTACACCTTC. Its translation: CSGSRAGYTF.